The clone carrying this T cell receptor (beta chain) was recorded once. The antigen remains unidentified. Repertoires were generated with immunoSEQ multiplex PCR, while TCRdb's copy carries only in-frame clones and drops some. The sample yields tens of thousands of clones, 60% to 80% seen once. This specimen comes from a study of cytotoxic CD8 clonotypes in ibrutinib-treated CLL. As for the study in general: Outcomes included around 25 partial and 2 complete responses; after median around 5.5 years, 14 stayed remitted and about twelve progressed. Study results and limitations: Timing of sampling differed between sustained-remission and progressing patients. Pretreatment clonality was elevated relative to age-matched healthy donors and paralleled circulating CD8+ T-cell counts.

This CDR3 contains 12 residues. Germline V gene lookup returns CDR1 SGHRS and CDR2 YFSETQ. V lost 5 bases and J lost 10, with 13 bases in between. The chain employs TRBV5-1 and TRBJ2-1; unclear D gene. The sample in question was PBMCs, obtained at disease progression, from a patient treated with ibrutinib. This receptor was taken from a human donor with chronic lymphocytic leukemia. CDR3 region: CASSPAPPEQFF. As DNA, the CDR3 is TGCGCCAGCAGTCCGGCACCGCCGGAGCAGTTCTTC.